These 22 T cell receptor beta chains were sequenced from one sample in a study of T cell responses to AZD1222 COVID-19 vaccine. Data came from immunoSEQ multiplex PCR; TCRdb stores just in-frame clones and leaves some out. The data hold roughly 95,000 clones, with 92% observed a single time. Sequencing used peripheral blood, obtained 28 days after the second AZD1222 dose. The receptors were gathered from an adult who received the AZD1222 COVID-19 vaccine.

With respect to this clone: Other DNA sequences from this sample encode an identical CDR3 as well. The chain employs TRBV28 and TRBJ2-7; D is perhaps TRBD1 (6 bases). There are 15 residues in the CDR3. Germline lookup yields CDR1 MDHEN and CDR2 SYDVKM. Trimming pared 4 bases from V and 2 bases from J, leaving 15 bases between. The CDR3 spells CASSSKTGSPYEQYF. DNA of the CDR3: TGTGCCAGCAGTTCAAAGACAGGTTCCCCCTACGAGCAGTACTTC. Supplemented by reference TRBV28 and TRBJ2-7, the full variable domain reads DVKVTQSSRYLVKRTGEKVFLECVQDMDHENMFWYRQDPGLGLRLIYFSYDVKMKEKGDIPEGYSVSREKKERFSLILESASTNQTSMYLCASSSKTGSPYEQYFGPGTRLTVT.

This clone was picked up one time. V usage is TRBV5-1 and J usage is TRBJ2-7, with D uncertain. CDR3 length equals 12 residues. Trimming took 0 bases from V and 4 from J, leaving 5 bases between them. Germline assignment: CDR1 SGHRS and CDR2 YFSETQ. The CDR3 spells CASSLDQYEQYF. In DNA, the CDR3 is TGCGCCAGCAGCTTGGATCAGTACGAGCAGTACTTC.

The genes are TRBV19 and TRBJ2-2; D is perhaps TRBD1 (5 bases). Germline V lookup: CDR1 LNHDA, CDR2 SQIVND (reference sequence). This CDR3 has 13 amino acids. The V end lost 3 bases, the J end lost 5 bases, and 7 bases lay between the germline ends. The CDR3 nucleotides read TGTGCCAGTAGTATCTCAGGGACCGGGGAGCTGTTTTTT. Translating gives CASSISGTGELFF.

The rearrangement uses TRBV28 and TRBJ2-5; 8 nucleotides match TRBD1. After removal of 8 bases from V and 5 bases from J, the junction contained 7 bases not matched to a gene. CDR3 size: 13 residues. Germline CDR1 reads MDHEN; CDR2 reads SYDVKM. The CDR3 spells CASQRQGTETQYF. CDR3 coding DNA: TGTGCCAGCCAAAGACAGGGGACTGAGACCCAGTACTTC.

The chain has TRBV29-1 and TRBJ1-2; D gene uncertain. The CDR3 covers 13 residues. The germline V gene encodes CDR1 SQVTM and CDR2 ANQGSEA. Trimming took 3 bases from V and 3 from J, leaving 11 bases between them. In nucleotides, the CDR3 is TGCAGCGTTGATGCAAAGGGAGACTATGGCTACACCTTC. Translation gives CSVDAKGDYGYTF.

The J gene is TRBJ2-7, the V gene TRBV30, with D possibly being TRBD1 (6 bases). V was clipped by 0 bases and J by 3 bases, with 15 bases between them. From germline, CDR1 is GTSNPN and CDR2 SVGIG (reference sequence). The CDR3 is 15 amino acids. The CDR3 loop is CAWSVGQGGFYEQYF. DNA of the CDR3: TGTGCCTGGAGTGTGGGACAAGGCGGCTTCTACGAGCAGTACTTC. Based on the CDR3 plus reference TRBV30 and TRBJ2-7, the full variable domain is SQTIHQWPATLVQPVGSPLSLECTVEGTSNPNLYWYRQAAGRGLQLLFYSVGIGQISSEVPQNLSASRPQDRQFILSSKKLLLSDSGFYLCAWSVGQGGFYEQYFGPGTRLTVT.

The chain has TRBV7-2 and TRBJ1-4, with D tentatively TRBD1 (5 bases). Germline CDR1 SGHTA, CDR2 FQGNSA. The CDR3 is 15 residues long. V gave up 1 base and J gave up 8 bases, with 14 bases separating them. The CDR3 DNA sequence: TGTGCCAGCAGCTTAGAGGGAGGGGTAGGCGAAAAACTGTTTTTT. Translating gives CASSLEGGVGEKLFF.

In its sample, this clone was seen once. CDR3 DNA sequence: TGTGCCAGCAGCTTTGACAGTGGAAACACCATATATTTT. Its translation: CASSFDSGNTIYF. The chain links TRBV9 to TRBJ1-3; D is perhaps TRBD1 (5 bases). The germline V and J ends were trimmed by 4 bases and 3 bases, with 8 bases remaining between them. The CDR3 consists of 13 residues. Germline CDR1 SGDLS, CDR2 YYNGEE.

CDR3 DNA sequence: TGCGCCAGCAGGAAGGACGGCGGTCGAAATTCACCCCTCCACTTT. Translated: CASRKDGGRNSPLHF. The chain combines TRBV10-1 with TRBJ1-6; no clear D. V was clipped by 6 bases and J by 7 bases, with 16 bases between them. The CDR3 is 15 residues long. CDR1 is WNHNN, CDR2 SYGVQD, per germline (reference sequence).

The CDR3: CASQLSDPVRSPLHF. In DNA, the CDR3 is TGTGCCAGCCAGCTTTCGGACCCGGTCCGATCACCCCTCCACTTT. The rearrangement uses TRBV11-3 and TRBJ1-6; D is unclear. CDR1 and CDR2 from the germline V gene are SGHNT and YENEEA. This CDR3 has 15 amino acids. The V gene lost 8 bases and the J gene lost 10 bases, with 21 bases spanning the gap. The full variable domain, its missing parts supplied by reference TRBV11-3 and TRBJ1-6, is EAGVVQSPRYKIIEKKQPVAFWCNPISGHNTLYWYLQNLGQGPELLIRYENEEAVDDSQLPKDRFSAERLKGVDSTLKIQPAELGDSAVYLCASQLSDPVRSPLHFGNGTRLTVT.

The chain couples TRBV5-1 to TRBJ2-5; a weak D match, TRBD2 (6 bases). The CDR3 consists of 15 residues. Trimming stripped 3 bases from V and 3 bases from J, with 15 bases between. CDR1 and CDR2 from the germline V gene are SGHRS and YFSETQ. The CDR3 region is CASSWAGGPEETQYF. The DNA of the CDR3 is TGCGCCAGCAGCTGGGCCGGAGGGCCAGAAGAGACCCAGTACTTC.

This rearrangement joins TRBV7-2 to TRBJ1-2; possibly TRBD1 for D (5 bases). The CDR3 covers 15 residues. Per the germline V gene, CDR1 is SGHTA and CDR2 is FQGNSA. Trimming took 4 bases from V and 0 from J, leaving 12 bases between them. The CDR3 DNA reads TGTGCCAGCAGCTCCGACAGAAGAGCTAACTATGGCTACACCTTC. It specifies CASSSDRRANYGYTF. The full variable domain, rest sourced from reference TRBV7-2 and TRBJ1-2, is GAGVSQSPSNKVTEKGKDVELRCDPISGHTALYWYRQSLGQGLEFLIYFQGNSAPDKSGLPSDRFSAERTGGSVSTLTIQRTQQEDSAVYLCASSSDRRANYGYTFGSGTRLTVV.

The V gene is TRBV4-3, the J gene TRBJ1-2; 12 nucleotides match TRBD1. V lost 3 bases to trimming and J lost 4 bases; unmatched junction nucleotides: 6. The CDR3 runs to 16 residues. The germline CDR1 and CDR2 sequences are LGHNA and YSLEER. In DNA, the CDR3 is TGCGCCAGCAGCCAGGCCGGGACAGGGGGCAGCTATGGCTACACCTTC. It translates to CASSQAGTGGSYGYTF.

The J gene is TRBJ1-2, the V gene TRBV3-1 (or the pseudogene TRBV3-2); a possible D gene is TRBD1 (5 bases). The V end lost 3 bases, the J end lost 10 bases, and 12 bases lay between the germline ends. The CDR3 totals 12 residues. Germline loops: CDR1 LGHDT, CDR2 YNNKEL (reference sequence). CDR3 nucleotide sequence: TGTGCCAGCAGCCATACGACAGAGCTCTACACCTTC. Its translation is CASSHTTELYTF.

The rearrangement uses TRBV5-6 and TRBJ1-6, with TRBD1 identical over 7 bases. Germline CDR1 reads SGHDT; CDR2 reads YYEEEE. Trimming removed 4 bases from V and 6 bases from J; junction bases left unmatched: 7. This CDR3 region has 15 residues. Here the CDR3 reads CASSLGGQPNSPLHF. In nucleotides, the CDR3 is TGTGCCAGCAGCCTTGGGGGACAGCCTAATTCACCCCTCCACTTT.

This chain connects TRBV6-1 to TRBJ1-2, with D perhaps TRBD1 (5 bases). The V gene's germline CDR1 is MNHNS and CDR2 SASEGT. The CDR3 is 15 residues long. V lost 2 bases to trimming and J lost 8 bases, with 18 bases between them. The CDR3 is CASSEKNQGFSGYTF. The CDR3 bases are TGTGCCAGCAGTGAAAAAAATCAGGGCTTCAGCGGCTACACCTTC.

The chain carries TRBV18 and TRBJ2-1; D is unclear. The CDR3 loop spans 14 amino acids. V lost 6 bases to trimming and J lost 3 bases, with 12 bases between them. The germline gives CDR1 KGHSH, CDR2 LQKENI. In DNA, the CDR3 is TGTGCCAGCTCTCAAACGACGAGCTACAATGAGCAGTTCTTC. Its translation is CASSQTTSYNEQFF.

J is TRBJ1-1 and V is TRBV5-1, with a possible D match to TRBD1 (5 bases). CDR1 is SGHRS, CDR2 YFSETQ, per germline. Trimming removed 7 bases from V and 1 base from J, with 11 bases in between. This CDR3 contains 13 residues. CDR3 nucleotide sequence: TGCGCCAGCTCGGGACTGGGGAACACTGAAGCTTTCTTT. Residues: CASSGLGNTEAFF.

This sequence joins TRBV11-2 and TRBJ2-3, with D perhaps given as TRBD1 or TRBD2 (6 bases each). This CDR3 has 16 amino acids. V dropped 5 bases and J dropped 6 bases, with 21 bases sitting between them. The germline gives CDR1 SGHAT, CDR2 FQNNGV. The CDR3 DNA follows: TGTGCCAGCAGCCCCAAACCCTCGGGGGCGGGGGATACGCAGTATTTT. Translated, it gives CASSPKPSGAGDTQYF.

The genes are TRBV5-4 and TRBJ1-2; possibly TRBD1 for D (5 bases). Germline assignment: CDR1 SGHNT and CDR2 YYREEE (reference sequence). Trimming stripped 0 bases from V and 7 bases from J, with 16 bases between. The CDR3 sequence is 15 residues long. The CDR3 DNA reads TGTGCCAGCAGCTTGGTTTCCCCGGGGGTGAGTGGCTACACCTTC. Protein sequence: CASSLVSPGVSGYTF.

The chain uses TRBV5-1 and TRBJ2-5; D gene ambiguous. With 4 bases removed from V and 2 bases from J, the gap between germline ends came to 12 bases. The CDR3 runs 14 residues. Per the germline V gene, CDR1 is SGHRS and CDR2 is YFSETQ. CDR3: CASSPLGRQETQYF. The CDR3 region has the DNA TGCGCCAGCAGCCCCCTGGGTAGACAAGAGACCCAGTACTTC.

This rearrangement joins TRBV4-1 to TRBJ2-7; unclear D gene. The CDR3 consists of 15 residues. Germline lookup yields CDR1 MGHRA and CDR2 YSYEKL. Trimming shortened V by 0 bases and J by 6 bases, and 15 bases separated the two germline ends. The CDR3 region is CASSQDAPKGGEQYF. The CDR3, as DNA: TGCGCCAGCAGCCAAGATGCCCCAAAGGGTGGCGAGCAGTACTTC.